These 30 T cell receptor beta chains share one sample of origin, sequenced in a study of early T cells in non-severe SARS-CoV-2 infection. MiXCR, applied by TCRdb to the 5' RACE reads, yields one record per CDR3 protein. The data show roughly 57,000 distinct CDR3 sequences, around 12% seen once. Sample: whole blood. Source of these receptors: an adult who was a healthcare worker with PCR-confirmed SARS-CoV-2 infection or an uninfected control (not recorded which).

The V and J genes are TRBV12-3 or TRBV12-4 and TRBJ1-5; the D is unclear. The length of the CDR3 is 13 residues. V was trimmed by 3 bases and J by 6 bases, leaving 9 bases between them. CDR3 sequence reads: CASSFSELQPQHF. The DNA for the CDR3 is TGTGCCAGCAGTTTTTCAGAACTTCAGCCCCAGCATTTT.

The chain carries TRBV7-6 and TRBJ2-4; perhaps TRBD1 as D (6 bases). The CDR3 consists of 17 residues. Germline V lookup: CDR1 SGHVS, CDR2 FNYEAQ. The V end lost 1 base, the J end lost 1 base, and 14 bases lay between the germline ends. The CDR3 DNA is TGTGCCAGCAGCTTAGATCCCGGTCAGGGGGCCAAAAACATTCAGTACTTC. As protein: CASSLDPGQGAKNIQYF.

This clonotype was recorded many times. The chain has TRBV2 and TRBJ2-3, with D perhaps matching TRBD1 (5 bases). Trimming removed 6 bases from V and 4 bases from J, with 11 bases in between. Germline assignment: CDR1 SNHLY and CDR2 FYNNEI. This CDR3 has 13 amino acids. The chain's CDR3 is CASRKRQSDTQYF. The DNA for the CDR3 is TGTGCCAGCAGGAAACGACAGTCAGATACGCAGTATTTT.

There are a few counts of this clonotype. The chain recombines TRBV6-2 or TRBV6-3 with TRBJ1-1; maybe TRBD1 (5 bases). The CDR3 loop spans 12 amino acids. Germline assignment: CDR1 MNHEY and CDR2 SVGEGT. The germline V and J ends were trimmed by 2 bases and 14 bases, with 15 bases remaining between them. This chain's CDR3 is CASSYGPGRHFF. CDR3 sequence (DNA): TGTGCCAGCAGTTACGGTCCGGGACGACACTTCTTT.

This sequence joins TRBV30 and TRBJ2-4, with 7 bases fitting TRBD2. CDR1 and CDR2 from the germline V gene are GTSNPN and SVGIG (reference sequence). This CDR3 comprises 13 residues. The J segment lost 10 bases and the V segment lost 1 base, leaving 7 bases of the junction unmatched. Here the CDR3 DNA reads TGTGCCTGGAGTGGAGAGCGGGGCGGGATTCAGTACTTC. This gives the protein CAWSGERGGIQYF.

The V gene is TRBV11-2, the J gene TRBJ1-2; TRBD1 is a possible D gene (5 bases). This CDR3 region has 15 residues. Germline-derived CDR1 and CDR2 are SGHAT and FQNNGV. Deletions cut 5 bases from V and 5 bases from J, with 18 bases between. CDR3 sequence: CASSDGTAFRYGYTF. CDR3 DNA: TGTGCCAGCAGCGACGGGACCGCCTTTCGATATGGCTACACCTTC.

This clonotype showed up many times. The chain couples TRBV2 to TRBJ1-2; TRBD1 matches 8 bases. Looked up from germline, CDR1 is SNHLY and CDR2 is FYNNEI. This CDR3 is 15 amino acids long. Trimming took 5 bases from V and 2 from J; bases not matched to a gene: 7. DNA for the CDR3: TGTGCCAGCAGTCCTACGGGACAGGAAAACTATGGCTACACCTTC. Its translation: CASSPTGQENYGYTF.

This clonotype appeared a few times. This chain connects TRBV11-2 to TRBJ2-7, with no clear D. Germline loops: CDR1 SGHAT, CDR2 FQNNGV. V lost 1 base, J lost 3 bases, and 10 bases lay in between. This CDR3 region has 14 residues. CDR3 loop: CASSLVGSDYEQYF. The DNA of the CDR3 is TGTGCCAGCAGCTTAGTTGGGTCCGACTACGAGCAGTACTTC.

Concerning this clonotype: A much larger clone differs by one base, so this may be a read error. The CDR3 nucleotides are TGTGCCGGCGAGGAGACAGCTTCATATGGCGACTATGGCTACACCTTC. Translating it yields CAGEETASYGDYGYTF. V usage is TRBV7-9 and J usage is TRBJ1-2; TRBD1 might be the D (5 bases). Germline CDR1 reads SEHNR; CDR2 reads FQNEAQ (reference sequence). This CDR3 region has 16 residues. The V gene lost 11 bases and the J gene lost 3 bases, with 25 bases spanning the gap.

The table lists this clonotype with a few counts. V gene TRBV7-2 combines with J gene TRBJ2-2; 8 bases match TRBD1. Germline CDR1 SGHTA, CDR2 FQGNSA. With 4 bases clipped from V and 6 bases from J, the junction kept 13 bases outside the gene matches. CDR3 size: 17 residues. CDR3 coding DNA: TGTGCCAGCAGCTACACCGCGGGCAGGGGGCGTGCCGGGGAGCTGTTTTTT. Its translation: CASSYTAGRGRAGELFF.

This clonotype was counted a few times. V is TRBV6-5 and J is TRBJ1-1, with unresolved D. This CDR3 comprises 14 residues. The germline V and J ends were trimmed by 6 bases and 0 bases, with 11 bases remaining between them. Germline V CDR1 and CDR2: MNHEY, SVGAGI. CDR3 region: CASSQTNMNTEAFF. The CDR3 DNA reads as TGTGCCAGCAGCCAAACCAATATGAACACTGAAGCTTTCTTT.

On this clonotype itself: This may arise from a read error, as a much more abundant clone is one base away. The V and J genes are TRBV12-5 and TRBJ1-5; D is uncertain. The germline V and J ends were trimmed by 5 bases and 3 bases, with 17 bases remaining between them. The CDR3 is 16 residues long. Germline CDR1 reads LGHNT; CDR2 reads FRNRAP. The CDR3 nucleotides read TGTGCTAGTGGTCCCCCCCTCGGGTACACCAATCAGCCCCAGCATTTT. Translated, it gives CASGPPLGYTNQPQHF. The full variable domain, completed using reference TRBV12-5 and TRBJ1-5, is DARVTQTPRHKVTEMGQEVTMRCQPILGHNTVFWYRQTMMQGLELLAYFRNRAPLDDSGMPKDRFSAEMPDATLATLKIQPSEPRDSAVYFCASGPPLGYTNQPQHFGDGTRLSIL.

Concerning this clonotype itself: One end of the junction is discordant with germline, which a read error may explain. The chain recombines TRBV2 with TRBJ2-4; maybe TRBD2 (6 bases). The germline gives CDR1 SNHLY, CDR2 FYNNEI. The CDR3 loop spans 15 amino acids. Here the CDR3 reads CAGTTGPGAENIQYF. The CDR3, as DNA: TGTGCCGGGACCACAGGTCCGGGAGCCGAAAACATTCAGTACTTC.

This clonotype was counted ten times or more. V is TRBV5-1 and J is TRBJ2-3; 7 nucleotides agree with TRBD1. Germline V gives CDR1 SGHRS, CDR2 YFSETQ. This CDR3 is 17 amino acids long. J gave up 0 bases and V 6 bases, and 13 bases lay outside the gene matches. CDR3 loop: CASTPGQSPSSTDTQYF. The DNA of the CDR3 is TGCGCCAGCACCCCGGGACAGTCTCCTTCTAGCACAGATACGCAGTATTTT.

This clonotype was observed at least ten times. For the CDR3, the DNA is TGCAGTGCTAGCATGGGAACGGGAGGAAACACCATATATTTT. The encoded protein is CSASMGTGGNTIYF. The rearrangement uses TRBV20-1 and TRBJ1-3; no clear D gene. CDR3 length equals 14 residues. The V end was cut by 3 bases, the J end by 4 bases, with 13 bases between. In germline, CDR1 is DFQATT, CDR2 SNEGSKA (reference sequence).

The table lists this clonotype with a few counts. The chain links TRBV9 to TRBJ2-3; D is perhaps TRBD1 (5 bases). CDR1 is SGDLS and CDR2 is YYNGEE in the germline V gene. The CDR3 loop spans 15 amino acids. Trimming took 0 bases from V and 2 from J, leaving 10 bases between them. The CDR3 protein is CASSVDGGHTDTQYF. Written as DNA, the CDR3 is TGTGCCAGCAGCGTAGACGGCGGACACACAGATACGCAGTATTTT.

In DNA, the CDR3 is TGTGCCAGCAGGGGAAGGGAGAACACTGAAGCTTTCTTT. This sequence encodes CASRGRENTEAFF. The chain is built from TRBV2 and TRBJ1-1, with no clear D. This CDR3 has 13 residues. CDR1 and CDR2 (germline): SNHLY, FYNNEI. Trimming shortened V by 6 bases and J by 1 base, and 9 bases separated the two germline ends.

This clonotype was seen more than once but under ten times. This rearrangement joins TRBV7-9 to TRBJ1-2; no clear D. Germline V gene sequence: CDR1 SEHNR, CDR2 FQNEAQ (reference sequence). V was cut by 4 bases and J by 4 bases, with 16 bases left in between. There are 15 residues in the CDR3. The CDR3 region is CASSWAGEPLYGYTF. The CDR3 DNA reads TGTGCCAGCAGCTGGGCCGGCGAGCCTCTCTATGGCTACACCTTC.

The chain has TRBV19 and TRBJ2-7; 7 bases align to TRBD1. The CDR3 contains 11 residues. Germline V gene lookup returns CDR1 LNHDA and CDR2 SQIVND (reference sequence). The ends lost 9 bases at V and 5 bases at J; junction bases unmatched: 4. CDR3 residues: CASAGTDEQYF. As DNA, the CDR3 is TGTGCCAGCGCCGGGACAGACGAGCAGTACTTC.

In its sample, this clonotype was seen many times. This chain links TRBV18 with TRBJ1-3; unclear D gene. Germline CDR1 reads KGHSH; CDR2 reads LQKENI. CDR3 length: 15 amino acids. Between the trimmed V and J ends, which lost 2 bases and 2 bases, there was a span of 10 bases. CDR3 protein: CASSPFGVAGNTIYF. The CDR3 DNA sequence: TGTGCCAGCTCACCATTCGGAGTTGCTGGAAACACCATATATTTT.

This clonotype came up many times. The chain carries TRBV9 and TRBJ1-2; 9 bases map to TRBD1. The J segment lost 3 bases and the V segment lost 2 bases, leaving 14 bases of the junction unmatched. Germline-derived CDR1 and CDR2 are SGDLS and YYNGEE. CDR3 length: 18 amino acids. The CDR3: CASSVTQRTGEEYYGYTF. In DNA form, the CDR3 reads TGTGCCAGCAGCGTTACACAGAGGACAGGGGAAGAATACTATGGCTACACCTTC.

The rearrangement joins TRBV29-1 to TRBJ2-1; TRBD1 agrees at 9 bases. CDR1 is SQVTM, CDR2 ANQGSEA, per germline. The CDR3 spans 14 residues. J lost 1 base, V lost 6 bases, and 4 bases had no gene match. The CDR3 sequence: CSVIGTGSYNEQFF. In DNA, the CDR3 is TGCAGCGTCATCGGGACAGGGTCCTACAATGAGCAGTTCTTC.

This clonotype was detected once. The gene calls are TRBV6-1 and TRBJ2-5; the D gene could be TRBD1 or TRBD2 (5 bases each). The V gene lost 6 bases and the J gene lost 4 bases, with 18 bases spanning the gap. Germline assignment: CDR1 MNHNS and CDR2 SASEGT. This CDR3 has 15 residues. CDR3 sequence: CASRGVGRTLETQYF. For the CDR3, the DNA is TGTGCCAGCAGGGGGGTTGGCCGCACCTTAGAGACCCAGTACTTC.

Only one count was recorded for this clonotype. The chain recombines TRBV6-6 with TRBJ2-7, with D unclear. The CDR3 length is 13 residues. CDR1 and CDR2 from the germline V gene are MNHNY and SVGAGI (reference sequence). V lost 8 bases and J 3 bases, leaving 14 bases between the germline ends. CDR3 DNA sequence: TGTGCCAGCCGGGCCGTGTCAATCTACGAGCAGTACTTC. Translation gives CASRAVSIYEQYF.

This clonotype has more than one count but fewer than ten. The J gene is TRBJ2-2, the V gene TRBV11-2; D may be TRBD1 (6 bases). Germline assignment: CDR1 SGHAT and CDR2 FQNNGV. The CDR3 covers 16 residues. The V and J ends lost 5 bases and 5 bases respectively, with 18 bases between them. The CDR3 DNA reads as TGTGCCAGCAGCGTCAGACAGGAAGGGGGTACCGGGGAGCTGTTTTTT. Its protein is CASSVRQEGGTGELFF.

The rearrangement uses TRBV5-1 and TRBJ2-1; 7 nucleotides align to TRBD1. CDR3 length: 13 amino acids. CDR1 SGHRS and CDR2 YFSETQ come from the germline V gene. V dropped 3 bases and J dropped 8; count of bases not matched to a gene: 5. The CDR3 DNA is TGCGCCAGCAGCTCCGGGACAGTCCATGAGCAGTTCTTC. Translating it yields CASSSGTVHEQFF.

The CDR3 here is CASTFGTAAREAFF. DNA for the CDR3: TGTGCCAGCACCTTTGGGACAGCGGCCCGCGAAGCTTTCTTT. This rearrangement joins TRBV12-3 or TRBV12-4 to TRBJ1-1; TRBD1 aligns across 7 bases. With 7 bases clipped from V and 8 bases from J, the junction kept 13 bases outside the gene matches. The CDR3 extends over 14 amino acids.

The gene calls are TRBV20-1 and TRBJ2-3; D not certain. The CDR3 extends over 11 amino acids. V shed 0 bases and J shed 6 bases, with 4 bases lying between them. The V gene's germline CDR1 is DFQATT and CDR2 SNEGSKA (reference sequence). CDR3 residues: CSAREEDTQYF. The CDR3 DNA is TGCAGTGCTAGAGAAGAGGATACGCAGTATTTT.

The rearrangement joins TRBV7-6 to TRBJ1-2; D unclear. The V gene lost 5 bases and the J gene lost 2 bases, with 15 bases spanning the gap. This CDR3 is 15 amino acids long. Germline lookup yields CDR1 SGHVS and CDR2 FNYEAQ. The CDR3 DNA follows: TGTGCCAGCAGCCCGCAGACGGATCCAAACTATGGCTACACCTTC. Its protein is CASSPQTDPNYGYTF.

The chain combines TRBV7-8 with TRBJ1-1; D gene unclear. The CDR3 spans 16 residues. From germline, CDR1 is SGHVS and CDR2 FQNEAQ. V lost 7 bases to trimming and J lost 0 bases, with 18 bases between them. The CDR3 DNA follows: TGTGCCAGCAACATGAGAAGAGACACTATGAACACTGAAGCTTTCTTT. Residues: CASNMRRDTMNTEAFF.